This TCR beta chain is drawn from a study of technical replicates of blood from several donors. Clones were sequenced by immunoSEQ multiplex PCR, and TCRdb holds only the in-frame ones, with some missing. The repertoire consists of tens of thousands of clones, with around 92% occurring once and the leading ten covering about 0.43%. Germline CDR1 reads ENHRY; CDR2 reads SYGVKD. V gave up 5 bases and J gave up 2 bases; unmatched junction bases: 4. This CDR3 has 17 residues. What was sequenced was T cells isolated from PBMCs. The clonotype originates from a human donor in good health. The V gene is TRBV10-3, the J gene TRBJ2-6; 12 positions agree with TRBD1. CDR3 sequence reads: CAISLGTGGAGANVLTF. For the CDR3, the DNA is TGTGCCATCAGTTTAGGGACAGGGGGCGCTGGGGCCAACGTCCTGACTTTC.